This T cell receptor (beta chain) was sequenced in a study of blood T cell repertoires in COVID-19. Study summary: Sources were T cells, B-cell-depleted T cells, or PBMCs; the material itself was cDNA or gDNA.

Original processing methods: The authors estimated nucleated cell counts from reference gene primer amplification. Here immunoSEQ multiplex PCR was the method, and the copy in TCRdb shows in-frame clones only, minus some. V and J calls and clone size are copied from that table; D and trimming were computed from the DNA. The profile shows 110,000 or so clones, approximately 91% of them singletons. V was pared by 4 bases and J by 2 bases, with 9 bases between. Per germline, CDR1 LGHDT and CDR2 YNNKEL (reference sequence). The CDR3 length is 13 residues. This clone was seen only a few times. The gene calls are TRBV3-1 (or the pseudogene TRBV3-2) and TRBJ2-7; TRBD1 is a possible D gene (6 bases). The sequenced sample was peripheral blood. The TCR sequence derives from a woman in her seventies who had recovered from COVID-19. CDR3 DNA: TGTGCCAGCAGCCCTCCAGGGGCCTACGAGCAGTACTTC. This gives the protein CASSPPGAYEQYF.